The T cell receptor (beta chain) described here comes from a study of molecular identifiers for immune sequencing clone quantification. MiXCR, applied by TCRdb to the PCR reads, yields one record per CDR3 protein. The data show about 60,000 distinct CDR3 sequences, with around 17% seen just once and 1.3% to 1.5% held by the top ten. As to this clonotype: Since a much larger clone is just one base distant, this may be a read error.

The source material was naive CD8+ T cells from blood, with Jurkat cell RNA spiked in. Subset defined: FACS-sorted CD8+CD4-CCR7+CD45RA+ naive T cells. The clonotype comes from a human donor in good health. Some libraries in this study had Jurkat cell RNA spiked in.

CDR3: CASSLPGPFVNEQFF. CDR3 sequence (DNA): TGTGCCAGCAGCTTACCGGGACCCTTTGTTAATGAGCAGTTCTTC. V gene TRBV7-8 combines with J gene TRBJ2-1, with D possibly being TRBD1 or TRBD2 (5 bases each). The CDR3 has 15 residues. V lost 2 bases to trimming and J lost 7 bases, with 15 bases between them. Germline V lookup: CDR1 SGHVS, CDR2 FQNEAQ.